Here is one T cell receptor beta chain with its context. It has no known antigen specificity. Base qualities are not at hand, and no much larger clone is one base apart. These data belong to a study of blood T cell repertoires in COVID-19 (dated by TCRdb to between 2020 and 2021). For the study in its entirety: The collaborator samples originated in the United States, Italy and Spain and spanned the acute and convalescent phases of COVID-19. The samples were drawn from the first 160 participants of the ongoing ImmuneRACE study and from 950 to 1,500 subjects provided by 6 global collaborators. HLA class I and class II types, where available, came from metadata supplied by the sample provider rather than from assay-based typing. A de-identified subject ID, COVID-19 status, age in years and sex were almost always included in the sample metadata. Deeply sampled blood TCRbeta repertoires from subjects exposed to, actively infected with, or recovered from COVID-19 were included in the dataset. The repertoires were released in a freely available public database meant as a resource for research on the immune response to SARS-CoV-2. The material from the prospective study consisted of cDNA or gDNA derived from T cells, B-cell-depleted T cells, or PBMCs.

The collaborating institutions used their own protocols to collect whole blood in K2EDTA tubes. Collaborator samples were shipped for TCRbeta analysis as frozen whole blood, isolated PBMCs, or DNA extracted from either sample type. The paper's findings and limits, for the study overall: How much clinical and demographic metadata was included differed by source and by participant, and the metadata was provided uncurated.

In the germline V gene, CDR1 corresponds to MGHDK and CDR2 to SYGVNS. At the junction V is shortened by 4 bases and J by 2 bases, with 18 bases in between. Counted from cysteine to phenylalanine, this CDR3 has 17 amino acids. The retained sequence is limited to the CDR3, 51 bases, with the frame set at the first base. TCRbeta CDR3 regions were amplified from genomic DNA by means of the immunoSEQ Assay, a bias-controlled multiplex PCR. The source study handled its data this way. The number of nucleated cells in each sample was estimated from the amplification of reference gene primers within the assay. Sequence reads were collapsed and filtered to measure the absolute abundance of every unique TCRbeta CDR3 rearrangement. For each sample, productive Simpson clonality was calculated as the square root of Simpson's diversity index across productive rearrangements. TCRdb carries this immuneACCESS record with in-frame sequences only. Its versions omit some clonotypes, under half of them owing to an unresolved V gene in the studies checked, with the rest unexplained. That table gives V, J and clone size, and the DNA gave D and trimming. The sample yields hundreds of thousands of clones; 65% to 85% were counted once. Approximately 8% of the sample is taken by the ten largest.

This TCR derives from a woman older than 75 with acute or convalescent COVID-19. This sequence uses TRBV25-1 and TRBJ2-4; the D gene is possibly TRBD2, with 5 bases matching. The sample taken for sequencing was peripheral blood. CDR3 region: CASSGLKSDISKNIQYF. The DNA is as follows: TGTGCCAGCAGTGGACTAAAAAGCGACATCTCCAAAAACATTCAGTACTTC.